The T cell receptor (beta chain) described here comes from a study of blood T cell repertoires in COVID-19. Germline values: CDR1 SEHNR, CDR2 FQNEAQ (reference sequence). The length of the CDR3 is 14 residues. Trimming removed 5 bases from V and 4 bases from J, with 14 bases in between. The data were produced by immunoSEQ multiplex PCR, yet TCRdb's version contains in-frame clones alone and is incomplete. Of under 75,000 clones in the sample, just over 85% are singletons; the top ten hold less than 2.5%. This rearrangement joins TRBV7-9 to TRBJ1-2; unclear D gene. This TCR was recovered from a man younger than 40 with acute or convalescent COVID-19. Sequencing input: peripheral blood. The CDR3 here is CASSHQPVLYGYTF. CDR3 coding DNA: TGTGCCAGCAGCCACCAACCGGTTCTCTATGGCTACACCTTC.